This T cell receptor beta chain was sequenced during a study of spatial heterogeneity in lung cancer. For the study at large: A total of fewer than 80 untreated early-stage non-small cell lung cancer patients served as donors. Those follow-up PBMC samples that were available underwent sequencing, at a median interval of roughly two years following resection. Raw reads showed each unique TCR and UMI combination turning up more than ten times on average.

One entry per CDR3 protein results from TCRdb running MiXCR on the 5' RACE reads. The data contain approximately 56,000 distinct CDR3 sequences, around 6.7% of them singletons. V shed 1 base and J shed 9 bases, with 6 bases lying between them. This CDR3 is 12 amino acids long. Per the germline V gene, CDR1 is LNHDA and CDR2 is SQIVND (reference sequence). Time point reported: blood at routine non-recurrence follow-up after resection. Whole RNA obtained from tumor, nontumor lung or frozen PBMC underwent sequencing without sorting. This clonotype has a handful of counts. Sequencing used PBMCs, obtained at follow-up. This rearrangement joins TRBV19 to TRBJ2-2; the D is unclear. This receptor was taken from a female donor with early-stage non-small cell lung cancer. The CDR3 region is CASSIGSRELFF. CDR3 coding DNA: TGTGCCAGTAGTATAGGGTCCAGGGAGCTGTTTTTT.